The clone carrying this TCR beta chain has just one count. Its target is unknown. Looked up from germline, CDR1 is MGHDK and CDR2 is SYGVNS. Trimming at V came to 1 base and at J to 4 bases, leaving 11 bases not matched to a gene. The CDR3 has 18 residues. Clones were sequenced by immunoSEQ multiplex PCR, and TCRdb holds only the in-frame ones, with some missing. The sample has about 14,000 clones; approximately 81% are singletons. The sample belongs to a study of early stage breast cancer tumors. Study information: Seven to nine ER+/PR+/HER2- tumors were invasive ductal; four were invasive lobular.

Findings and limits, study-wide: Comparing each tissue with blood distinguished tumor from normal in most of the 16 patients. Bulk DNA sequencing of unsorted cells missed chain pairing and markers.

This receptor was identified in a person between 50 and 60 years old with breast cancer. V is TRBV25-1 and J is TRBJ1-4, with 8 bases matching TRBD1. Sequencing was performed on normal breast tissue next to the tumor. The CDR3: CASSEFKRTGSFNEKLFF. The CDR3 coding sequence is TGTGCCAGCAGTGAATTCAAAAGGACAGGGAGTTTTAATGAAAAACTGTTTTTT.